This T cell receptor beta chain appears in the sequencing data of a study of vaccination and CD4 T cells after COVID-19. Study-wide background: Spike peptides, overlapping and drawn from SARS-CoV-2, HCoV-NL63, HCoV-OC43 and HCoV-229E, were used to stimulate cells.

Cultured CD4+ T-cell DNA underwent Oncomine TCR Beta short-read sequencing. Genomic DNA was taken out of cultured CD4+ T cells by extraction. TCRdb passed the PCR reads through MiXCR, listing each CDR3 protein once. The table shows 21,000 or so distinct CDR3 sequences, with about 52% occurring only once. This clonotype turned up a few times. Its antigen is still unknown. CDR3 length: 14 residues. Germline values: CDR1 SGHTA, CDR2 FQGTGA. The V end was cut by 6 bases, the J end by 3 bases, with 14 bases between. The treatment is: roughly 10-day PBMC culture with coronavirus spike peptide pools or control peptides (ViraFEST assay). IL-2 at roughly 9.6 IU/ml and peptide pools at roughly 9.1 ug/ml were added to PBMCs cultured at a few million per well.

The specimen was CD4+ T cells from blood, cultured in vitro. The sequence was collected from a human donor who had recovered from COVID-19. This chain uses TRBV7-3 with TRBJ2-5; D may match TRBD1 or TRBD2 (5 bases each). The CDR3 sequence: CASSRGSREETQYF. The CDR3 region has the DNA TGTGCCAGCAGTCGAGGGTCCAGGGAAGAGACCCAGTACTTC.